This passage covers 17 T cell receptor beta chains from one sample sequenced in a study of CD8+ T cells in alopecia areata. Sorting of pooled cutaneous lymph node cells was based on CD4, CD8alpha, NKG2D, NKG2ACE and other markers. Investigators isolated RNA and reverse transcribed it into cDNA to act as the sequencing template. Using immunoSEQ multiplex PCR, the repertoire was profiled, and TCRdb retains in-frame clones only, with some absent. This sample has 270,000 or so clones, each found more than once. Material for sequencing was CD4+ T cells sorted from a lymph node. The source is a C3H/HeJ mouse with alopecia areata. The strain is characterized by the MHC haplotype H2-k.

Remarks on this clone: Mouse germline and gene names are used. CDR3 in amino acids: CASSIRGIQDTQYF. CDR3 DNA, as far as it was read: TGTGCCAGCAGTATAAGGGGGATCCAAGAC. The V call is TRBV19, the J call TRBJ2-5; D possibly corresponds to TRBD1 (6 bases). The observed sequence ends 4 residues before the CDR3 terminus, with the missing tail filled in from the germline J gene. Germline CDR1 and CDR2: FNHDT and SITEND (reference sequence). V was clipped by 1 base and J by 2 bases, with 8 bases between them. This CDR3 is 14 amino acids long.

As concerns this clone: Gene labels here are mouse ones. The CDR3 extends 4 residues past the end of the read, so its final part is completed from the germline J gene. This sample also contains other DNA sequences that code for the same CDR3. The V and J genes are TRBV5 and TRBJ2-5; 8 bases match TRBD1. The CDR3 extends over 17 amino acids. Germline V gene lookup returns CDR1 LGHNA and CDR2 YNLKQL (reference sequence). With V trimmed by 0 bases and J by 1 base, 6 bases remained unmatched. CDR3 DNA, as far as it was read: TGTGCCAGCAGCCAAGAAGGCAGGGGGCGCGACCAAGAC. Its translation: CASSQEGRGRDQD. From start to end, the CDR3 is CASSQEGRGRDQDTQYF.

Points on this clone: A much more abundant neighbour one base away suggests this may be a read error. The genes and germline here are from mouse. Different DNA sequences within this sample yield the same CDR3. The DNA read from the CDR3 is TGTGCCAGCAGTGAGCAGGCTGCAAACTCC. Amino acids: CASSEQAANS. The full CDR3 protein reads CASSEQAANSDYTF. The chain uses TRBV13-1 and TRBJ1-2; unclear D gene. The missing CDR3 end, 4 residues past where the read stops, is filled in from the germline J gene. The CDR3 loop spans 14 amino acids. V was pared by 2 bases and J by 0 bases, with 8 bases between. Germline V gene data show CDR1 as NSHNY and CDR2 as SYGAGN.

Turning to this clone: Gene names denote mouse genes. Read data end 4 residues before the CDR3 end; the end is taken from the germline J gene. In the same sample, other DNA sequences code for this CDR3. The V call is TRBV1, the J call TRBJ2-5; TRBD2 might be the D (7 bases). The CDR3 runs 13 residues. Per germline, CDR1 NSQYPW and CDR2 LRSPGD (reference sequence). The CDR3 bases that were read are TGCACCTGCAGTACGGGGGGCGAAGAC. Translated: CTCSTGGED. The CDR3 reads in full as CTCSTGGEDTQYF.

In the case of this clone: Gene names and germline match the mouse. The read is 4 residues too short to cover the CDR3 end, so that end is filled in from the germline J gene. The chain joins TRBV5 to TRBJ2-5; 10 nucleotides align to TRBD2. The CDR3 loop spans 16 amino acids. Germline values: CDR1 LGHNA, CDR2 YNLKQL (reference sequence). The CDR3 bases that were read are TGTGCCAGCAGCCAAGAAAACTGGGGGGGAGTGGAC. Translation: CASSQENWGGVD. The whole CDR3 protein reads CASSQENWGGVDTQYF.

To note about this clone: Mouse gene names and germline throughout. This CDR3 reads CTCSADSIQDTQYF. The sequenced CDR3 bases are TGCACCTGCAGTGCAGACTCCATCCAAGAC. This chain links TRBV1 with TRBJ2-5; D ambiguous. Read coverage stops 4 residues before the CDR3 terminus; the germline J gene supplies the remainder. The CDR3 length is 14 residues. V lost 0 bases to trimming and J lost 2 bases, with 6 bases between them. Per the germline V gene, CDR1 is NSQYPW and CDR2 is LRSPGD (reference sequence). Full variable domain (missing parts from reference TRBV1 and TRBJ2-5): VTLLEQNPRWRLVPRGQAVNLRCILKNSQYPWMSWYQQDLQKQLQWLFTLRSPGDKEVKSLPGADYLATRVTDTELRLQVANMSQGRTLYCTCSADSIQDTQYFGPGTRLLVL.

Remarks on this clone: Germline and genes: mouse. The read comes to an end 4 residues before the CDR3 does, leaving the germline J gene to fill in the end. The gene calls are TRBV13-1 and TRBJ2-7; 9 bases map to TRBD1. CDR3 size: 14 residues. CDR1 is NSHNY and CDR2 is SYGAGN in the germline V gene. CDR3: CASSDSGQGYEQYF. The sequenced part of the CDR3 DNA is TGTGCCAGCAGTGATTCGGGACAGGGATAT.

This clone was observed a handful of times. The germline and genes are mouse ones. The CDR3 is cut off 4 residues early in the read; its end comes from the germline J gene. The gene calls are TRBV31 and TRBJ2-3; tentatively, D is TRBD1 (6 bases). Germline V gene data show CDR1 as GKSSPN and CDR2 as SITVG. This CDR3 spans 13 amino acids. With 0 bases removed from V and 4 bases from J, the gap between germline ends came to 8 bases. CDR3 DNA, as far as it was read: TGTGCCTGGAGTCTGGACAGATCAGAA. Amino acid sequence: CAWSLDRSE. The entire CDR3 is CAWSLDRSETLYF.

This clone was seen a handful of times. Genes here carry mouse names. The CDR3 end is not reached by the read, which stops 4 residues before it; the germline J gene fills it in. The rearrangement joins TRBV19 to TRBJ1-1, with 10 bases matching TRBD1. Per germline, CDR1 FNHDT and CDR2 SITEND (reference sequence). There are 13 residues in the CDR3. CDR3 DNA, as far as it was read: TGTGCCAGCGGGGACAGGGGAGGGACA. Protein sequence: CASGDRGGT. The full CDR3 reads CASGDRGGTEVFF.

Only a few counts were recorded for this clone. Mouse gene names apply. The read stops 4 residues short of the end of the CDR3; the missing end is completed from the germline J gene. Other DNA sequences in this sample translate to the same CDR3. The J gene is TRBJ2-3, the V gene TRBV12-1; 9 nucleotides agree with TRBD1. The CDR3 consists of 15 residues. The V segment lost 2 bases and the J segment 1 base; nucleotides outside the gene matches: 3. Germline V gene lookup returns CDR1 SGHSN and CDR2 HYEKVE. The CDR3 loop reads CASSPTGGGAETLYF. The CDR3 bases that were read are TGTGCCAGCTCTCCGACAGGGGGGGGTGCAGAA.

As for this clone: The germline and genes are mouse ones. The missing CDR3 end, 4 residues past where the read stops, is filled in from the germline J gene. The genes are TRBV13-3 and TRBJ2-1; TRBD2 agrees at 13 bases. This CDR3 region has 15 residues. CDR1 is NNHDY and CDR2 is SYVADS in the germline V gene. The sequenced CDR3 bases are TGTGCCAGCACCCGGACTGGGGGGGCTGGAGCT. Residues: CASTRTGGAGA. The CDR3, in full, reads CASTRTGGAGAEQFF.

The table lists this clone with a few counts. The listed genes are named as in mouse. The read finishes 4 residues shy of the CDR3 end, and the germline J gene is used to complete it. Other DNA sequences of this sample code for an identical CDR3. The rearrangement joins TRBV1 to TRBJ1-1; D is perhaps TRBD1 (5 bases). The CDR3 contains 14 residues. CDR1 and CDR2 from the germline V gene are NSQYPW and LRSPGD (reference sequence). V lost 3 bases and J lost 0, with 8 bases in between. The CDR3 bases that were read are TGCACCTGCAGTGCTGGGACTGCAAACACA. Translated: CTCSAGTANT. The whole CDR3 protein is CTCSAGTANTEVFF.

In the case of this clone: Any gene name here is a mouse gene name. The read ends 4 residues shy of where the CDR3 ends; the end is completed using the germline J gene. The chain joins TRBV5 to TRBJ2-2; possible D gene TRBD1, 5 bases. The V gene lost 1 base and the J gene lost 0 bases, with 6 bases spanning the gap. The length of the CDR3 is 15 residues. Germline CDR1 and CDR2: LGHNA and YNLKQL (reference sequence). CDR3 bases read: TGTGCCAGCAGCCAAGGACAGTCAAACACCGGG. Residues: CASSQGQSNTG. The whole CDR3 is CASSQGQSNTGQLYF.

To note about this clone: All gene names here are mouse names. The CDR3 extends 4 residues past the end of the read, so its final part is completed from the germline J gene. The chain couples TRBV5 to TRBJ2-7; 7 nucleotides match TRBD2. Germline V lookup: CDR1 LGHNA, CDR2 YNLKQL (reference sequence). This CDR3 spans 13 amino acids. The CDR3 sequence is CASSPGLVYEQYF. The sequenced CDR3 bases are TGTGCCAGCAGCCCCGGACTGGTGTAT.

About this clone: Germline and genes here are mouse. The read terminates 4 residues ahead of where the CDR3 ends, so the germline J gene completes it. V usage is TRBV13-2 and J usage is TRBJ2-2; a possible D gene is TRBD1 (6 bases). Germline values: CDR1 NNHNN, CDR2 SYGAGS (reference sequence). This CDR3 region has 14 residues. V shed 0 bases and J shed 6 bases, with 9 bases lying between them. The CDR3 reads CASGDAGEPGQLYF. CDR3 bases read: TGTGCCAGCGGTGATGCAGGGGAGCCCGGG.

This clone was seen a handful of times. Gene names are mouse gene names. The CDR3 end lies 4 residues beyond the end of the read and is filled in from the germline J gene. The chain uses TRBV13-2 and TRBJ1-2; 10 positions match TRBD1. The CDR3 runs to 15 residues. Trimming took 3 bases from V and 4 from J; bases not matched to a gene: 6. Germline V gene lookup returns CDR1 NNHNN and CDR2 SYGAGS (reference sequence). The CDR3 bases that were read are TGTGCCAGCGGTGGTCCGGGACAGGGGTCCTCC. Its protein product is CASGGPGQGSS. The entire CDR3 sequence reads CASGGPGQGSSDYTF.

A word on this clone: The gene names here belong to mouse. Sequencing ends 4 residues short of the CDR3 end; the germline J gene provides the rest. V is TRBV31 and J is TRBJ2-3, with 10 bases identical to TRBD2. The V and J ends lost 3 bases and 2 bases, in that order; junction bases with no gene match: 5. The CDR3 is 15 residues long. Looked up from germline, CDR1 is GKSSPN and CDR2 is SITVG. CDR3 sequence: CAWSLGGRFAETLYF. The sequenced CDR3 bases are TGTGCCTGGAGCCTGGGGGGGCGCTTTGCAGAA.